This T cell receptor beta chain was identified during a study of OX40 agonist ivuxolimab in advanced cancers. In the study overall: The patients received ivuxolimab by intravenous route every 2 weeks at 0.01 to 10 mg/kg. Two cutaneous melanoma patients and one hepatocellular carcinoma patient, three in all, had partial responses. Study-level points and caveats: Low normalized clonal expansion also occurred in some nonresponding patients. Circulating CD4+ and CD8+ T cells showed clonal expansion by week 6 at 0.1 to 3.0 mg/kg.

Worth noting for this clone: The antigen is unknown.

Germline loops: CDR1 GTSNPN, CDR2 SVGIG (reference sequence). Trimming removed 4 bases at V and 8 bases at J, with 12 bases between. The CDR3 is 13 amino acids. Profiling relied on immunoSEQ multiplex PCR, and the TCRdb table lists in-frame clones only, not all of them. The repertoire holds about 41,000 clones, with 75% to 85% as singletons. The TCR originated in an adult with an advanced solid tumor such as melanoma, head and neck, liver or kidney cancer. This specimen was CD4+ or CD8+ T cells sorted from blood, taken in a trial of the OX40 agonist ivuxolimab. V usage is TRBV30 and J usage is TRBJ1-6; weak D call: TRBD1 (5 bases). The chain's CDR3 is CAWKGQAHSPLHF. CDR3 DNA: TGTGCCTGGAAAGGACAAGCACATTCACCCCTCCACTTT.